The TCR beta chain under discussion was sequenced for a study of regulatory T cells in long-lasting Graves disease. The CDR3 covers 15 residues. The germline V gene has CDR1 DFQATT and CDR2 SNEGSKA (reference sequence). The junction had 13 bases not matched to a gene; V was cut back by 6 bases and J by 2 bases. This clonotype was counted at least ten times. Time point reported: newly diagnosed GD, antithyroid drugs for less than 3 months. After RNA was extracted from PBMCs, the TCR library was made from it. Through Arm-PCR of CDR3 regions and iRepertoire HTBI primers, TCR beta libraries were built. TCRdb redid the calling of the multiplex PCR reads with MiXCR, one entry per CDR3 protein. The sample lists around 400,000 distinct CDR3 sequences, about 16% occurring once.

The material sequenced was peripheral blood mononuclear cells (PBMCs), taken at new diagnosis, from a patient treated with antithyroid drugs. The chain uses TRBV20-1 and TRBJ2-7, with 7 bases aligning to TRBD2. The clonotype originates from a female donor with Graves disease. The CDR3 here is CSAKARTSLPYEQYF. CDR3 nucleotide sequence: TGCAGTGCAAAAGCTCGGACTAGTCTCCCCTACGAGCAGTACTTC.